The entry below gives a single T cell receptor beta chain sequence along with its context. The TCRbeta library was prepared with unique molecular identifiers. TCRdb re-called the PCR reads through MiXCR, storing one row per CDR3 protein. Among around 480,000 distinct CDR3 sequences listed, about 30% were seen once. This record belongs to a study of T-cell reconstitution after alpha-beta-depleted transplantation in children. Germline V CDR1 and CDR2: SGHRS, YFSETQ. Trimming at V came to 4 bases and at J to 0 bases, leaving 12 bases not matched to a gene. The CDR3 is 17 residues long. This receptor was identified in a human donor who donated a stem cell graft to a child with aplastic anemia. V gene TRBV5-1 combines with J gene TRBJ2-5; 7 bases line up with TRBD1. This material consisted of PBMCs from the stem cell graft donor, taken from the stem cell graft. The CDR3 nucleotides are TGCGCCAGCAGCCGCCTGAACAGGGGATGGGACCAAGAGACCCAGTACTTC. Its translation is CASSRLNRGWDQETQYF. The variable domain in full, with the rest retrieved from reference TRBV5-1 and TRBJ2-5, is KAGVTQTPRYLIKTRGQQVTLSCSPISGHRSVSWYQQTPGQGLQFLFEYFSETQRNKGNFPGRFSGRQFSNSRSEMNVSTLELGDSALYLCASSRLNRGWDQETQYFGPGTRLLVL.